The T cell receptor beta chain described here comes from a study of blood T cells in healthy people across ages. The CDR3 length is 17 residues. V dropped 5 bases and J dropped 5 bases, with 24 bases sitting between them. Germline CDR1 and CDR2: SGHAT and FQDESV (reference sequence). The study, taken as a whole, reports: In older individuals, TCR beta diversity per million T cells was lower, falling roughly linearly with age. Expanded clonotype shifts may have been confounded, as the donors had an unknown CMV status.

A remark on this clonotype: What it recognizes is unknown.

Primers used in a second PCR of roughly 6 to 12 cycles were a sample-barcoded 5' primer and a J-beta primer mix. TCRdb ran MiXCR on the 5' RACE reads and lists one entry per CDR3 protein. Of approximately 1.5 million distinct CDR3 sequences listed, about 32% were seen once; the top ten hold about 11%. Sequencing was carried out using blood. V usage is TRBV11-1 and J usage is TRBJ2-5; tentatively, D is TRBD1 (5 bases). The receptor's source is a woman in her thirties in good health. This CDR3 is CASSPWVGRSGGETQYF. For the CDR3, the DNA is TGTGCCAGCAGCCCCTGGGTGGGGCGATCGGGCGGCGAGACCCAGTACTTC.